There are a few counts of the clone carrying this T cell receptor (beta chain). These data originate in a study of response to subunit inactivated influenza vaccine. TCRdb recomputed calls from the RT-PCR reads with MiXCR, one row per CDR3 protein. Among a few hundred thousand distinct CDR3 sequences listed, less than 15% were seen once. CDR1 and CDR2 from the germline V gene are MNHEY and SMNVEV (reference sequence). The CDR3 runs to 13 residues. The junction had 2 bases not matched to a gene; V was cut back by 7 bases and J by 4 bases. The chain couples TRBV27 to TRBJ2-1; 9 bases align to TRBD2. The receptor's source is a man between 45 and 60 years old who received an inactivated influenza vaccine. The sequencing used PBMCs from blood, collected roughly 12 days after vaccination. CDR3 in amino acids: CASTLAGYNEQFF. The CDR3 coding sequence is TGTGCCAGCACCCTAGCGGGGTACAATGAGCAGTTCTTC.